The 11 T cell receptor beta chains below were found in one sample sequenced in a study of Graves' ophthalmopathy and Graves' hyperthyroidism. Transcripts of RNA were the source for amplifying TCR beta CDR3 regions. First-round RT-PCR with HTBI primers preceded a second-round multiplex PCR. TCRdb reanalysed the multiplex PCR reads using MiXCR and keeps one entry per CDR3 protein. The sample has 500,000 to 800,000 distinct CDR3 sequences; over 40% are singletons. The sequenced material came from peripheral blood. Source of these receptors: an adult man with Graves' ophthalmopathy.

As regards this clonotype: A much more abundant neighbour one base away suggests this may be a read error. The rearrangement uses TRBV7-3 and TRBJ2-2; TRBD1 or TRBD2 may be the D gene (5 bases each). The germline V and J ends were trimmed by 4 bases and 7 bases, with 10 bases remaining between them. This CDR3 comprises 13 residues. CDR1 and CDR2 from the germline V gene are SGHTA and FQGTGA. The CDR3 DNA reads TGTGCCAGCAGCTCAGCGAGGGGCGGGGAGCTGTTTTTT. As protein: CASSSARGGELFF.

This clonotype has just one count. The chain couples TRBV7-6 to TRBJ2-6; tentatively, D is TRBD2 (6 bases). Germline V gene data show CDR1 as SGHVS and CDR2 as FNYEAQ. The CDR3 covers 16 residues. Trimming took off 5 bases at V and 0 bases at J, with 11 bases between the two ends. The CDR3 here is CASSGGKRSGANVLTF. The CDR3 nucleotides are TGTGCCAGCAGCGGGGGGAAACGCTCTGGGGCCAACGTCCTGACTTTC.

V usage is TRBV9 and J usage is TRBJ1-3; 8 bases are shared with TRBD1. Germline V gene sequence: CDR1 SGDLS, CDR2 YYNGEE. The CDR3 length is 17 residues. With 3 bases clipped from V and 1 base from J, the junction kept 9 bases outside the gene matches. The CDR3 DNA follows: TGTGCCAGCAGCGACGGACAGGGTTTAGCTTCTGGAAACACCATATATTTT. It translates to CASSDGQGLASGNTIYF.

This clonotype turned up a few times. The chain has TRBV5-1 and TRBJ1-1; the D is unclear. V gave up 1 base and J gave up 11 bases, with 12 bases separating them. The V gene's germline CDR1 is SGHRS and CDR2 YFSETQ. CDR3 length: 12 amino acids. The CDR3 nucleotides read TGCGCCAGCAGCTTGTCCCCCCCTGCGGCTTTCTTT. This encodes CASSLSPPAAFF.

Written as DNA, the CDR3 is TGTGCCACCGAATCCAACAGGGTGGCCACCTTC. Translated: CATESNRVATF. This sequence joins TRBV10-3 and TRBJ1-2; TRBD1 might be the D (6 bases). Trimming left V 10 bases short and J 13 bases short, with 19 bases between. Germline V CDR1 and CDR2: ENHRY, SYGVKD. The CDR3 totals 11 residues.

CDR3 loop: CASSQIWGRQETQYF. Written as DNA, the CDR3 is TGTGCCAGCAGCCAAATATGGGGACGCCAAGAGACCCAGTACTTC. This sequence joins TRBV14 and TRBJ2-5; D possibly uses TRBD1 or TRBD2 (5 bases each). The CDR3 extends over 15 amino acids. Trimming pared 2 bases from V and 1 base from J, leaving 11 bases between. Germline V lookup: CDR1 SGHDN, CDR2 FVKESK. Full variable domain (remainder filled in from reference TRBV14 and TRBJ2-5): EAGVTQFPSHSVIEKGQTVTLRCDPISGHDNLYWYRRVMGKEIKFLLHFVKESKQDESGMPNNRFLAERTGGTYSTLKVQPAELEDSGVYFCASSQIWGRQETQYFGPGTRLLVL.

This clonotype turned up a few times. The gene calls are TRBV10-3 and TRBJ1-4, with D unresolved. Per the germline V gene, CDR1 is ENHRY and CDR2 is SYGVKD. Trimming removed 10 bases from V and 8 bases from J, with 8 bases in between. The CDR3 spans 10 residues. CDR3 in amino acids: CANYGEKLFF. The CDR3 DNA is TGTGCCAATTACGGCGAAAAACTGTTTTTT.

This clonotype showed up many times. This chain links TRBV7-3 with TRBJ1-3; no clear D. The length of the CDR3 is 19 residues. V was clipped by 7 bases and J by 0 bases, with 25 bases between them. Germline V gene lookup returns CDR1 SGHTA and CDR2 FQGTGA. CDR3 DNA: TGTGCCAGCAACCTTAATGGGGTAGGGCTAACCTCCTCTGGAAACACCATATATTTT. Amino acids: CASNLNGVGLTSSGNTIYF.

This clonotype showed up just a few times. The J gene is TRBJ2-6, the V gene TRBV4-3; D gene unclear. CDR1 LGHNA and CDR2 YSLEER come from the germline V gene. Trimming left V 2 bases short and J 1 base short, with 6 bases between. The CDR3 is 15 amino acids. CDR3 DNA: TGCGCCAGCAGCCAAAGTCGGTCTGGGGCCAACGTCCTGACTTTC. This codes for CASSQSRSGANVLTF.

This chain connects TRBV10-3 to TRBJ2-5, with 10 bases lining up with TRBD1. V gave up 11 bases and J gave up 5 bases; unmatched junction bases: 8. The CDR3 is 13 residues long. CDR1 ENHRY and CDR2 SYGVKD come from the germline V gene. CDR3 sequence (DNA): TGTGCCGCACGACCGGGACAGGGGGAGACCCAGTACTTC. Translated: CAARPGQGETQYF.

This clonotype was counted many times. The chain combines TRBV5-1 with TRBJ2-7; 9 bases are a match to TRBD2. Per the germline V gene, CDR1 is SGHRS and CDR2 is YFSETQ. J lost 2 bases, V lost 2 bases, and 5 bases had no gene match. The CDR3 contains 15 residues. The CDR3 DNA sequence: TGCGCCAGCAGCTTAGGAGCGGGAGGTGCCTACGAGCAGTACTTC. Translation: CASSLGAGGAYEQYF.